These 10 T cell receptor beta chains share one sample of origin, sequenced in a study of cytomegalovirus exposure and HLA in healthy donors. PCR employed 60 Vbeta and 13 Jbeta primers. Clones were sequenced by immunoSEQ multiplex PCR, and TCRdb holds only the in-frame ones, with some missing. Altogether 150,000 to 200,000 clones are present, around 80% being singletons, with the ten largest covering approximately 1.5%. The sequencing sample was made of PBMCs. The receptors shown here come from a male donor in good health and CMV-seronegative.

V and J are TRBV28 and TRBJ1-4; D is undetermined. Per germline, CDR1 MDHEN and CDR2 SYDVKM. Between the trimmed V and J ends, which lost 2 bases and 1 base, there was a span of 5 bases. The CDR3 consists of 14 residues. The DNA for the CDR3 is TGTGCCAGCAGTTTACTAGGAACTAATGAAAAACTGTTTTTT. It yields the protein CASSLLGTNEKLFF.

This chain's CDR3 is CASSYRGGGEQFF. In DNA form, the CDR3 reads TGTGCCAGCAGTTACCGAGGGGGTGGTGAGCAGTTCTTC. The chain is built from TRBV6-5 and TRBJ2-1, with D possibly matching TRBD1 (6 bases). Germline lookup yields CDR1 MNHEY and CDR2 SVGAGI. The CDR3 has 13 residues. V was cut by 2 bases and J by 9 bases, with 11 bases left in between.

Remarks on this clone: This CDR3 is also generated by other DNA sequences in the sample. The chain joins TRBV7-9 to TRBJ2-3; tentative D call: TRBD1 (7 bases). Trimming took 0 bases from V and 6 from J, leaving 10 bases between them. CDR3 length equals 14 residues. Germline V lookup: CDR1 SEHNR, CDR2 FQNEAQ (reference sequence). Here the CDR3 DNA reads TGTGCCAGCAGCTTAGCGCCAGGGGGGGATACGCAGTATTTT. This codes for CASSLAPGGDTQYF.

The chain recombines TRBV4-3 with TRBJ1-1, with no clear D. The V end was cut by 0 bases, the J end by 0 bases, with 8 bases between. The CDR3 covers 15 residues. The germline V gene has CDR1 LGHNA and CDR2 YSLEER. This chain's CDR3 is CASSQDWRMNTEAFF. The CDR3 DNA is TGCGCCAGCAGCCAAGATTGGCGGATGAACACTGAAGCTTTCTTT.

The sample holds one count of this clone. The chain employs TRBV5-1 and TRBJ1-1; D uncertain. The CDR3 has 13 amino acids. Germline lookup yields CDR1 SGHRS and CDR2 YFSETQ. V lost 4 bases and J 0 bases, leaving 7 bases between the germline ends. CDR3 residues: CASSPYLNTEAFF. The CDR3 DNA reads TGCGCCAGCAGCCCCTATCTGAACACTGAAGCTTTCTTT.

This clone was detected once. One junction end does not reproduce the germline sequence, and a read error may be involved. V gene TRBV7-7 combines with J gene TRBJ2-5; a weak D match, TRBD1 (7 bases). There are 16 residues in the CDR3. From germline, CDR1 is SSHAT and CDR2 FNYEAQ (reference sequence). For the CDR3, the DNA is TGTGCTAGCAGCTTAGGGCAGGGGGGTAACCAAGAGACCCAGTACTTC. Protein sequence: CASSLGQGGNQETQYF. The full variable domain, completed using reference TRBV7-7 and TRBJ2-5, is GAGVSQSPRYKVTKRGQDVTLRCDPISSHATLYWYQQALGQGPEFLTYFNYEAQPDKSGLPSDRFSAERPEGSISTLTIQRTEQRDSAMYRCASSLGQGGNQETQYFGPGTRLLVL.

The V call is TRBV7-2, the J call TRBJ1-4; D is ambiguous. This CDR3 is built from 15 residues. V shed 3 bases and J shed 1 base, with 9 bases lying between them. The germline V gene has CDR1 SGHTA and CDR2 FQGNSA. The CDR3 loop is CASSFVGGTNEKLFF. CDR3 nucleotides: TGTGCCAGCAGCTTTGTGGGAGGAACTAATGAAAAACTGTTTTTT.

The rearrangement uses TRBV5-1 and TRBJ2-1; tentatively, D is TRBD2 (6 bases). The CDR3 covers 15 residues. The V and J ends lost 6 bases and 4 bases respectively, with 17 bases between them. Germline V CDR1 and CDR2: SGHRS, YFSETQ. Here the CDR3 reads CASTPGVDLYNEQFF. The CDR3, as DNA: TGCGCCAGCACCCCGGGGGTAGACCTATACAATGAGCAGTTCTTC.

The chain combines TRBV5-6 with TRBJ2-5, with D maybe TRBD2 (6 bases). The V gene's germline CDR1 is SGHDT and CDR2 YYEEEE. The CDR3 length is 16 residues. V dropped 0 bases and J dropped 0 bases, with 12 bases sitting between them. The CDR3 DNA follows: TGTGCCAGCAGCTTGGGGGGCGGGGCGTACCAAGAGACCCAGTACTTC. This encodes CASSLGGGAYQETQYF. The variable domain in full, completed from reference TRBV5-6 and TRBJ2-5, reads DAGVTQSPTHLIKTRGQQVTLRCSPKSGHDTVSWYQQALGQGPQFIFQYYEEEERQRGNFPDRFSGHQFPNYSSELNVNALLLGDSALYLCASSLGGGAYQETQYFGPGTRLLVL.

The chain is built from TRBV6-1 and TRBJ1-2, with D perhaps TRBD1 (5 bases). This CDR3 contains 13 residues. Trimming pared 7 bases from V and 8 bases from J, leaving 17 bases between. Germline lookup yields CDR1 MNHNS and CDR2 SASEGT. The CDR3 region is CASTPRGEGGYTF. The CDR3 nucleotides are TGTGCCAGCACTCCCCGGGGGGAAGGCGGCTACACCTTC.